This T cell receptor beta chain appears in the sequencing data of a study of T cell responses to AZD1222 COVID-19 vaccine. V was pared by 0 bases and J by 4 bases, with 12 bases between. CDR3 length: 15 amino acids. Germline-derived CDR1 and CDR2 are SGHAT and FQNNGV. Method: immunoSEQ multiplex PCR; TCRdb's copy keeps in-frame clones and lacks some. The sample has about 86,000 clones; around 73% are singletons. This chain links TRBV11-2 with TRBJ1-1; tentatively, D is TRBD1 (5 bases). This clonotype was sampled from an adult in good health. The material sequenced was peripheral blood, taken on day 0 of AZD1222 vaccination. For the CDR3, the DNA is TGTGCCAGCAGCTTAGATCGAATAGGGACCACTGAAGCTTTCTTT. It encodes CASSLDRIGTTEAFF.